This TCR beta chain was identified in a study of T cell changes during pregnancy in multiple sclerosis. Germline assignment: CDR1 SGHDT and CDR2 YYEEEE. The J segment lost 5 bases and the V segment lost 4 bases, leaving 6 bases of the junction unmatched. The CDR3 length is 16 residues. Profiling relied on immunoSEQ multiplex PCR, and the TCRdb table lists in-frame clones only, not all of them. The profile shows about 53,000 clones, 80% to 95% of them singletons. This clonotype originated in a female donor with multiple sclerosis, enrolled in a pregnancy study. The sample consisted of CD4+ T cells from peripheral blood mononuclear cells, taken in the third trimester of pregnancy. V gene TRBV5-6 combines with J gene TRBJ1-6, with 10 bases fitting TRBD1. CDR3 sequence reads: CASSPDRGVHNSPLHF. The CDR3 DNA reads TGTGCCAGCAGCCCGGACAGGGGGGTCCATAATTCACCCCTCCACTTT.